Shown below are 22 T cell receptor beta chains from a single sample sequenced in a study of blood T cell repertoires in COVID-19. Sequencing was performed with immunoSEQ multiplex PCR; in TCRdb, only in-frame clones are kept and a portion is missing. The sample lists over 200,000 clones, around 82% seen once, with roughly 8.2% in the top ten. Sequencing was carried out using peripheral blood. The receptors were sampled from a woman aged 45-65 years with acute or convalescent COVID-19.

V gene TRBV15 combines with J gene TRBJ2-3; perhaps TRBD1 as D (6 bases). Germline V CDR1 and CDR2: LNHNV, YYDKDF (reference sequence). The germline V and J ends were trimmed by 0 bases and 6 bases, with 7 bases remaining between them. This CDR3 comprises 13 residues. CDR3 sequence reads: CATSRERGDTQYF. The CDR3, as DNA: TGTGCCACCAGCAGAGAGAGGGGGGATACGCAGTATTTT.

The chain is built from TRBV7-3 and TRBJ2-3; 10 bases agree with TRBD2. The J segment lost 4 bases and the V segment lost 3 bases, leaving 1 base of the junction unmatched. Germline CDR1 and CDR2: SGHTA and FQGTGA. This CDR3 spans 14 amino acids. The CDR3 loop reads CASSFLAGADTQYF. The DNA of the CDR3 is TGTGCCAGCAGCTTCCTAGCGGGAGCAGATACGCAGTATTTT.

This chain links TRBV28 with TRBJ2-2; D is uncertain. Trimming cost V 4 bases and J 0 bases, with 6 bases left between them. The CDR3 runs to 14 residues. The V gene's germline CDR1 is MDHEN and CDR2 SYDVKM. The CDR3, as DNA: TGTGCCAGCAGTTCCCCAGCGAACACCGGGGAGCTGTTTTTT. It codes for CASSSPANTGELFF.

For the CDR3, the DNA is TGTGCCTTTTTGTCCGGGACAGGGCTCGTCGCGAGCTATGGCTACACCTTC. Residues: CAFLSGTGLVASYGYTF. The gene calls are TRBV30 and TRBJ1-2; 9 bases match TRBD1. CDR1 and CDR2 (germline): GTSNPN, SVGIG (reference sequence). Trimming took 7 bases from V and 4 from J; bases not matched to a gene: 19. This CDR3 region has 17 residues.

The genes are TRBV10-2 and TRBJ1-1; TRBD1 aligns across 8 bases. The J segment lost 5 bases and the V segment lost 6 bases, leaving 8 bases of the junction unmatched. The CDR3 has 14 residues. Per germline, CDR1 WSHSY and CDR2 SAAADI. CDR3 bases: TGCGCCAGCAGCCCAAGGACAGGGAGGACTGAAGCTTTCTTT. Encoded protein: CASSPRTGRTEAFF.

The chain couples TRBV10-2 to TRBJ2-7; TRBD2 matches 7 bases. The CDR3 is 14 residues long. V trimming: 7 bases; J trimming: 0 bases; junction bases outside the gene matches: 6. Germline CDR1 reads WSHSY; CDR2 reads SAAADI. CDR3 residues: CASIGGGLSYEQYF. In nucleotides, the CDR3 is TGCGCCAGCATTGGGGGAGGGCTCTCCTACGAGCAGTACTTC.

The chain combines TRBV6-1 with TRBJ1-4; TRBD1 agrees at 8 bases. Germline V gene sequence: CDR1 MNHNS, CDR2 SASEGT. The junction had 12 bases not matched to a gene; V was cut back by 2 bases and J by 4 bases. The CDR3 has 18 amino acids. The CDR3 loop is CASSERTGRLVINEKLFF. The CDR3 DNA reads TGTGCCAGCAGTGAAAGGACAGGGCGGTTGGTCATTAATGAAAAACTGTTTTTT.

J is TRBJ1-2 and V is TRBV6-4; D is uncertain. Trimming removed 5 bases at V and 7 bases at J, with 14 bases between. CDR1 MRHNA and CDR2 SNTAGT come from the germline V gene. The CDR3 runs 13 residues. CDR3 coding DNA: TGTGCCAGCAGTATCAGGTTAGGAGGTGGCTACACCTTC. This gives the protein CASSIRLGGGYTF.

V is TRBV6-1 and J is TRBJ1-5; D not certain. The CDR3 loop spans 14 amino acids. The germline V and J ends were trimmed by 2 bases and 10 bases, with 15 bases remaining between them. The germline gives CDR1 MNHNS, CDR2 SASEGT. CDR3 in DNA: TGTGCCAGCAGTGAAAATAGCCCGGATCGACCCCAGCATTTT. Residues: CASSENSPDRPQHF.

V usage is TRBV29-1 and J usage is TRBJ1-3; the D is unclear. Germline V CDR1 and CDR2: SQVTM, ANQGSEA. The CDR3 sequence is 13 residues long. V was pared by 4 bases and J by 2 bases, with 9 bases between. The CDR3 coding sequence is TGCAGCGTTGGGTGGGAGCCTGGAAACACCATATATTTT. This sequence encodes CSVGWEPGNTIYF.

The gene calls are TRBV9 and TRBJ1-2; TRBD1 aligns across 7 bases. The ends lost 0 bases at V and 4 bases at J; junction bases unmatched: 3. Germline CDR1 reads SGDLS; CDR2 reads YYNGEE. The CDR3 consists of 14 residues. The chain's CDR3 is CASSVAAGGYGYTF. In nucleotides, the CDR3 is TGTGCCAGCAGCGTAGCGGCAGGGGGCTATGGCTACACCTTC.

The J gene is TRBJ2-1, the V gene TRBV27; tentative D call: TRBD2 (6 bases). Germline V gene sequence: CDR1 MNHEY, CDR2 SMNVEV (reference sequence). Trimming shortened V by 5 bases and J by 10 bases, and 15 bases separated the two germline ends. This CDR3 contains 13 residues. The CDR3 DNA sequence: TGTGCCAGCAGTCGGGACTTTCTCATAGAGCAGTTCTTC. Encoded protein: CASSRDFLIEQFF.

The V gene is TRBV6-5, the J gene TRBJ2-7; a weak D match, TRBD2 (6 bases). CDR1 and CDR2 from the germline V gene are MNHEY and SVGAGI. The CDR3 consists of 14 residues. Trimming pared 5 bases from V and 2 bases from J, leaving 13 bases between. The CDR3 here is CASSIFSGPYEQYF. Here the CDR3 DNA reads TGTGCCAGCAGTATCTTTAGCGGCCCCTACGAGCAGTACTTC.

This clone was counted a single time. The chain carries TRBV3-1 (or the pseudogene TRBV3-2) and TRBJ2-5; TRBD1 might be the D (6 bases). The CDR3 runs to 15 residues. Between the trimmed V and J ends, which lost 5 bases and 1 base, there was a span of 14 bases. Per germline, CDR1 LGHDT and CDR2 YNNKEL (reference sequence). The CDR3 is CASSYTTGPQETQYF. In DNA, the CDR3 is TGTGCCAGCAGCTATACGACAGGACCCCAAGAGACCCAGTACTTC.

The chain is built from TRBV2 and TRBJ2-3; 12 bases fit TRBD2. CDR3 length: 14 amino acids. CDR1 SNHLY and CDR2 FYNNEI come from the germline V gene. Trimming cost V 5 bases and J 6 bases; bases outside gene matches: 3. The CDR3 DNA is TGTGCCAGCAGTCCGGGACTAGCGGGTGATACGCAGTATTTT. It encodes CASSPGLAGDTQYF.

This sequence joins TRBV18 and TRBJ1-1, with TRBD1 matching over 7 bases. Losses at the gene ends were 4 bases for V and 8 bases for J; bases not matched to a gene: 7. Germline V CDR1 and CDR2: KGHSH, LQKENI. This CDR3 has 13 residues. CDR3 sequence reads: CASSLAQGTEAFF. The CDR3 nucleotides read TGTGCCAGCTCACTGGCACAGGGGACCGAAGCTTTCTTT.

This chain links TRBV5-5 with TRBJ2-2, with D unclear. The V end was cut by 1 base, the J end by 6 bases, with 7 bases between. The CDR3 has 13 amino acids. Germline V gives CDR1 SGHKS, CDR2 YYEKEE (reference sequence). DNA for the CDR3: TGTGCCAGCAGCTTGTTCGAGGCCGGGGAGCTGTTTTTT. Translating it yields CASSLFEAGELFF.

V usage is TRBV5-1 and J usage is TRBJ2-2; D gene ambiguous. Trimming shortened V by 2 bases and J by 0 bases, and 23 bases separated the two germline ends. The CDR3 is 20 residues long. In germline, CDR1 is SGHRS, CDR2 YFSETQ. The CDR3 DNA reads TGCGCCAGCAGCTTCCTATTTTTGAGCGTGGAGCCGTCGAACACCGGGGAGCTGTTTTTT. Translation: CASSFLFLSVEPSNTGELFF.

This chain connects TRBV12-5 to TRBJ2-7, with D unclear. Germline loops: CDR1 LGHNT, CDR2 FRNRAP. CDR3 length: 13 amino acids. Trimming removed 3 bases from V and 1 base from J, with 7 bases in between. DNA of the CDR3: TGTGCTAGTGGTTTAGACACGTCCTACGAGCAGTACTTC. Its protein is CASGLDTSYEQYF.

This clone was seen once. The chain uses TRBV21-1 and TRBJ1-1. TRBV21-1 is recorded as a pseudogene. The CDR3 is 17 amino acids. The CDR3 nucleotides read TGTGCCAGCAGCAAAGCGCTTTTTTTCGAGGGAGGGACTGAAGCTTTCTTT. Residues: CASSKALFFEGGTEAFF.

This clone was counted a few times. The rearrangement uses TRBV5-6 and TRBJ2-5, with 9 bases identical to TRBD1. The junction had 11 bases not matched to a gene; V was cut back by 1 base and J by 4 bases. This CDR3 spans 17 amino acids. Germline V gene data show CDR1 as SGHDT and CDR2 as YYEEEE. DNA of the CDR3: TGTGCCAGCAGCTTGTCGGGACAGGGAAGTTACAGAGAGACCCAGTACTTC. As protein: CASSLSGQGSYRETQYF. The variable domain in full, with the rest retrieved from reference TRBV5-6 and TRBJ2-5, is DAGVTQSPTHLIKTRGQQVTLRCSPKSGHDTVSWYQQALGQGPQFIFQYYEEEERQRGNFPDRFSGHQFPNYSSELNVNALLLGDSALYLCASSLSGQGSYRETQYFGPGTRLLVL.

The rearrangement joins TRBV28 to TRBJ1-5; a possible D gene is TRBD1 (6 bases). CDR1 MDHEN and CDR2 SYDVKM come from the germline V gene. The ends were cut back, 2 bases at V and 0 bases at J, with 17 bases in the middle. The CDR3 totals 18 residues. The DNA of the CDR3 is TGTGCCAGCAGTTTAGGGGCTAGGGGGGGAGATAGCAATCAGCCCCAGCATTTT. This gives the protein CASSLGARGGDSNQPQHF.